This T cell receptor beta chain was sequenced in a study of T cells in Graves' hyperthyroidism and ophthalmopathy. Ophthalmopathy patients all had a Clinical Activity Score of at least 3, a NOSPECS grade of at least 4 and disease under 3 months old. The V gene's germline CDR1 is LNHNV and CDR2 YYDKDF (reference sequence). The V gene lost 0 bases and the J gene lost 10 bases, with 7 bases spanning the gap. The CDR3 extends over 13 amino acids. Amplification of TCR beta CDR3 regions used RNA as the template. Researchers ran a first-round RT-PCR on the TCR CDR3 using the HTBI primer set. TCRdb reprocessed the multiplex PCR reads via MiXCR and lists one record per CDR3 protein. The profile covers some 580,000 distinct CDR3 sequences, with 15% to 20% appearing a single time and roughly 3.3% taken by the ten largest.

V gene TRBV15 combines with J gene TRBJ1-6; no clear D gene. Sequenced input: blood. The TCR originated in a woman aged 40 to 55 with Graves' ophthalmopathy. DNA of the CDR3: TGTGCCACCAGCAGAGAGGGGTACTCACCCCTCCACTTT. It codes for CATSREGYSPLHF.